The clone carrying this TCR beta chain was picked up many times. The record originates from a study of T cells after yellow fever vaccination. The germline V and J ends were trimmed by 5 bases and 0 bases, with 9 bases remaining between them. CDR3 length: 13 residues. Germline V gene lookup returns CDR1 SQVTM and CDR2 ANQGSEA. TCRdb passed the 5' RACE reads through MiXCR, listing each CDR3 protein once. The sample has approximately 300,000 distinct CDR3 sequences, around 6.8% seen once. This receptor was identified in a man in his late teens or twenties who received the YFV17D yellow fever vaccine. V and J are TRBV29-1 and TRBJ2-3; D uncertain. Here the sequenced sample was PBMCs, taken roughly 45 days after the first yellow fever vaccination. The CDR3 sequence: CSVNVGSTDTQYF. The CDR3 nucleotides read TGCAGCGTTAACGTGGGGAGCACAGATACGCAGTATTTT.